The present TCR beta chain was sequenced within a study of regulatory T cells in long-lasting Graves disease. Whole-study context: For under 3 months, newly diagnosed Graves' patients had been taking antithyroid drugs.

The time point here: newly diagnosed GD, antithyroid drugs for less than 3 months. From PBMCs, RNA was extracted and then used to make the TCR library. TCR beta libraries were built with iRepertoire HTBI primers and Arm-PCR of CDR3 regions. TCRdb reanalysed the multiplex PCR reads using MiXCR and keeps one entry per CDR3 protein. The sample includes about 430,000 distinct CDR3 sequences, approximately 15% of them seen just once. Remarks on this clonotype: This may be a read error, as it is one base from a much larger clone.

Another study also made use of these data, one on T cells in Graves' hyperthyroidism and ophthalmopathy. According to that study: Graves' hyperthyroidism without ophthalmopathy progression within 18 months was termed stable. These patients, aged 18 to 65, had recently diagnosed hyperthyroidism lasting under 2 months.

This receptor was taken from a woman aged 40 to 50 with Graves disease. This specimen consisted of peripheral blood mononuclear cells (PBMCs), obtained at new diagnosis, from a patient treated with antithyroid drugs.

The CDR3 is CASSQGAWASLEETQYF. For the CDR3, the DNA is TGTGCCAGCAGCCAGGGTGCATGGGCTAGCCTTGAGGAGACCCAGTACTTC. V usage is TRBV3-1 and J usage is TRBJ2-5; a possible D gene is TRBD2 (5 bases). Trimming cost V 3 bases and J 5 bases, with 22 bases left between them. The CDR3 is made up of 17 amino acids. Germline CDR1 LGHDT, CDR2 YNNKEL (reference sequence).